The 12 T cell receptor beta chains reported below all come from one sample, sequenced in a study of shared clonotypes between healthy human individuals. The repertoire was sequenced with immunoSEQ multiplex PCR; TCRdb's copy has only in-frame clones and lacks some. The table records about 2 million clones, over 85% of them present only once. Selected positively for CCR7 and CD45RO-negative, naive CD8 cells excluded terminally differentiated effector memory CD45RA+ cells. Sequencing was performed on naive CD8+ T cells sorted from blood. All receptors derive from a young man in good health.

This clone was seen only once. The chain uses TRBV19 and TRBJ2-7; D call uncertain. This CDR3 region has 15 residues. V was cut by 7 bases and J by 0 bases, with 16 bases left in between. Per the germline V gene, CDR1 is LNHDA and CDR2 is SQIVND (reference sequence). This chain's CDR3 is CASTPVAGISYEQYF. The CDR3 region has the DNA TGTGCCAGTACCCCCGTGGCCGGAATCTCCTACGAGCAGTACTTC.

This chain links TRBV30 with TRBJ1-1; D is undetermined. V lost 0 bases to trimming and J lost 0 bases, with 8 bases between them. Germline V lookup: CDR1 GTSNPN, CDR2 SVGIG (reference sequence). The CDR3 totals 14 residues. The CDR3 DNA reads TGTGCCTGGAGTGTGCCAGAAGTGAACACTGAAGCTTTCTTT. This sequence encodes CAWSVPEVNTEAFF.

The genes are TRBV6-5 and TRBJ2-7, with D possibly TRBD2 on 6 matching bases. CDR1 and CDR2 from the germline V gene are MNHEY and SVGAGI. V shed 1 base and J shed 0 bases, with 7 bases lying between them. The CDR3 runs to 14 residues. This CDR3 reads CASSYFGSSYEQYF. The CDR3 DNA reads TGTGCCAGCAGTTACTTCGGGAGCTCCTACGAGCAGTACTTC.

The rearrangement uses TRBV27 and TRBJ1-5, with TRBD1 as a possible D gene (6 bases). CDR3 length equals 15 residues. V shed 6 bases and J shed 4 bases, with 16 bases lying between them. Germline values: CDR1 MNHEY, CDR2 SMNVEV (reference sequence). The CDR3 DNA sequence: TGTGCCAGCAGGAGGCAGGGGTCTTGGAATCAGCCCCAGCATTTT. This sequence encodes CASRRQGSWNQPQHF.

Regarding this clone: Other DNA sequences in this specimen translate into the identical CDR3. This chain links TRBV19 with TRBJ2-3, with a possible D match to TRBD1 (5 bases). The CDR3 is made up of 13 amino acids. The germline V and J ends were trimmed by 3 bases and 6 bases, with 10 bases remaining between them. Germline V gene lookup returns CDR1 LNHDA and CDR2 SQIVND (reference sequence). In DNA, the CDR3 is TGTGCCAGTAGTATCTTGTCAGGGGATACGCAGTATTTT. Translated: CASSILSGDTQYF. The whole variable domain, remainder taken from reference TRBV19 and TRBJ2-3, is DGGITQSPKYLFRKEGQNVTLSCEQNLNHDAMYWYRQDPGQGLRLIYYSQIVNDFQKGDIAEGYSVSREKKESFPLTVTSAQKNPTAFYLCASSILSGDTQYFGPGTRLTVL.

A remark on this clone: At one boundary the junction diverges from the germline segment, which might be a read error. The genes are TRBV29-1 and TRBJ2-1; 11 bases are shared with TRBD2. Germline-derived CDR1 and CDR2 are SQVTM and ANQGSEA. This CDR3 has 16 residues. CDR3 sequence reads: CNVEGTSGRTYNEQFF. The CDR3 DNA sequence: TGCAACGTTGAGGGAACTAGCGGGAGAACCTACAATGAGCAGTTCTTC.

The chain combines TRBV5-4 with TRBJ1-2; D gene ambiguous. Germline CDR1 is SGHNT and CDR2 is YYREEE (reference sequence). V was shortened by 2 bases and J by 4 bases, with 12 bases between the two germline ends. The CDR3 extends over 14 amino acids. As DNA, the CDR3 is TGTGCCAGCAGCTTATCCATGGGCCCCTATGGCTACACCTTC. Amino acids: CASSLSMGPYGYTF.

J is TRBJ1-1 and V is TRBV27; 9 nucleotides match TRBD1. CDR1 MNHEY and CDR2 SMNVEV come from the germline V gene (reference sequence). This CDR3 comprises 16 residues. Trimming at V came to 8 bases and at J to 1 base, leaving 11 bases not matched to a gene. The CDR3 bases are TGTGCCAGCTGGCTTCGGGACAGGGTTGAGAACACTGAAGCTTTCTTT. This translates into CASWLRDRVENTEAFF.

The chain carries TRBV27 and TRBJ2-1; 7 nucleotides agree with TRBD2. V gave up 1 base and J gave up 7 bases; unmatched junction bases: 7. Per the germline V gene, CDR1 is MNHEY and CDR2 is SMNVEV (reference sequence). This CDR3 has 15 residues. CDR3 protein: CASSLYRGEGNEQFF. The CDR3 DNA reads TGTGCCAGCAGTTTATATCGGGGGGAAGGGAATGAGCAGTTCTTC.

The chain uses TRBV5-1 and TRBJ1-1; perhaps TRBD1 as D (5 bases). The CDR3 spans 15 residues. With 4 bases removed from V and 1 base from J, the gap between germline ends came to 14 bases. CDR1 SGHRS and CDR2 YFSETQ come from the germline V gene. CDR3 sequence: CASSPWSRENTEAFF. CDR3 DNA sequence: TGCGCCAGCAGCCCCTGGAGCAGGGAGAACACTGAAGCTTTCTTT.

The chain carries TRBV27 and TRBJ2-1; D is uncertain. Germline V gene data show CDR1 as MNHEY and CDR2 as SMNVEV (reference sequence). V was cut by 7 bases and J by 8 bases, with 21 bases left in between. The CDR3 length is 15 residues. The chain's CDR3 is CASMMRSPVFHEQFF. As DNA, the CDR3 is TGTGCCAGCATGATGAGGTCCCCCGTGTTTCATGAGCAGTTCTTC.

In the case of this clone: Other DNA sequences in this sample translate to the same CDR3. This chain uses TRBV28 with TRBJ1-2; D call uncertain. The CDR3 has 13 residues. The germline gives CDR1 MDHEN, CDR2 SYDVKM. With 2 bases removed from V and 2 bases from J, the gap between germline ends came to 6 bases. The CDR3 DNA reads TGTGCCAGCAGTTTAGGCACCAACTATGGCTACACCTTC. Amino acids: CASSLGTNYGYTF.